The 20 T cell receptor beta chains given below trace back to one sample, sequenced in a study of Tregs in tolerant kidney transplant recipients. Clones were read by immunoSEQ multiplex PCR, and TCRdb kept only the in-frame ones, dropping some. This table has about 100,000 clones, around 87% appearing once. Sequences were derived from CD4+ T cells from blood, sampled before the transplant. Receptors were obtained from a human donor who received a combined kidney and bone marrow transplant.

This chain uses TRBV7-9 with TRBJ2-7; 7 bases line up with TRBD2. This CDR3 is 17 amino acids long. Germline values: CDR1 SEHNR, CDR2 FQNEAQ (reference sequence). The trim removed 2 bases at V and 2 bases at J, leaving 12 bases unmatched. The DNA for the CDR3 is TGTGCCAGCAGCTTATGGGTTAGCGGGCGCCCAACCTACGAGCAGTACTTC. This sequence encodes CASSLWVSGRPTYEQYF.

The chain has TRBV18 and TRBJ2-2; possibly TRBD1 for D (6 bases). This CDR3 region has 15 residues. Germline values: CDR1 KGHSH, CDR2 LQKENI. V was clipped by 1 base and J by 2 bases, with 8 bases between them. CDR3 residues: CASSPRQANTGELFF. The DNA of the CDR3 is TGTGCCAGCTCACCACGACAGGCCAACACCGGGGAGCTGTTTTTT.

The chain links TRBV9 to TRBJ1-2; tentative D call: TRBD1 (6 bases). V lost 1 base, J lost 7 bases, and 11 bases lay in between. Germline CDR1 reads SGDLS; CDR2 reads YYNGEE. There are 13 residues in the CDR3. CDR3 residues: CASSVLGGTGYTF. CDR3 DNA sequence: TGTGCCAGCAGCGTATTAGGGGGAACTGGCTACACCTTC.

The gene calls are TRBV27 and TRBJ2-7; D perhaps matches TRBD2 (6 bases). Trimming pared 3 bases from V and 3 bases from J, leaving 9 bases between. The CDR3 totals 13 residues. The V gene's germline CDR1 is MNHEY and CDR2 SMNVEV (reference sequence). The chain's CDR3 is CASSLGTGYEQYF. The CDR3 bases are TGTGCCAGCAGTTTGGGGACTGGCTACGAGCAGTACTTC.

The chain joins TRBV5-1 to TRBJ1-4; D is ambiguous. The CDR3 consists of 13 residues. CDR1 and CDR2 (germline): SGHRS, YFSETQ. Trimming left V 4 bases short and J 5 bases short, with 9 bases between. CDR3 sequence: CASSPRENEKLFF. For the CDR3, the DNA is TGCGCCAGCAGCCCGAGGGAGAATGAAAAACTGTTTTTT.

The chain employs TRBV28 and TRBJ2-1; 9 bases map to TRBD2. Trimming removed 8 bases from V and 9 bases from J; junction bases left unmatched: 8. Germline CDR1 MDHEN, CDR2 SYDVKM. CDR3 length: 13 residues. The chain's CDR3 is CASYRAGGSEQFF. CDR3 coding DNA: TGTGCCAGCTATCGAGCGGGAGGAAGTGAGCAGTTCTTC.

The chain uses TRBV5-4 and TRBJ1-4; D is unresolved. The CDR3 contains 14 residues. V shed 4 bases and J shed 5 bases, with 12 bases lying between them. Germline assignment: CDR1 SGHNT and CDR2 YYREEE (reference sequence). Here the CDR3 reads CASSVGQVNEKLFF. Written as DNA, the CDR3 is TGTGCCAGCAGCGTGGGCCAGGTCAATGAAAAACTGTTTTTT.

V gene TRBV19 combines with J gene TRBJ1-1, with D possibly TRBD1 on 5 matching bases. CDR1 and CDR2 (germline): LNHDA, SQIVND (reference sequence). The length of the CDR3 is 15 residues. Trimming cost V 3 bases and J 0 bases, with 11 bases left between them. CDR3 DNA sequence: TGTGCCAGTAGTATTCCCGCAGGGATGAACACTGAAGCTTTCTTT. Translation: CASSIPAGMNTEAFF.

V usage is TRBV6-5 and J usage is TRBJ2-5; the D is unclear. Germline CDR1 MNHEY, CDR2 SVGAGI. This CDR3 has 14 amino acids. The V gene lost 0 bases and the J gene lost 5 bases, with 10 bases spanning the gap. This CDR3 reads CASSYSQNGETQYF. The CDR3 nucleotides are TGTGCCAGCAGTTACTCTCAGAACGGGGAGACCCAGTACTTC.

CDR3 residues: CASSSGQGGTDTQYF. Written as DNA, the CDR3 is TGCGCCAGCAGCTCGGGACAGGGGGGTACAGATACGCAGTATTTT. The J gene is TRBJ2-3, the V gene TRBV5-1; TRBD1 aligns across 11 bases. CDR3 size: 15 residues. V shed 3 bases and J 3 bases; nucleotides not matched to a gene: 3. From germline, CDR1 is SGHRS and CDR2 YFSETQ.

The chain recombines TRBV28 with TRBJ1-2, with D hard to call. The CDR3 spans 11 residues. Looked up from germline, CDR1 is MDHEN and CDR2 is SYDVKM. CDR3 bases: TGTCTTGCGGCGTCGGGCTATGGCTACACCTTC. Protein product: CLAASGYGYTF.

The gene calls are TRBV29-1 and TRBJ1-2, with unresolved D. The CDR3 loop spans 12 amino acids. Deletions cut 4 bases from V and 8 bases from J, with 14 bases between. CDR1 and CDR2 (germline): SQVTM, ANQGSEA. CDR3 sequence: CSVVYGFGGYTF. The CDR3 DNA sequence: TGCAGCGTTGTCTACGGCTTCGGGGGCTACACCTTC.

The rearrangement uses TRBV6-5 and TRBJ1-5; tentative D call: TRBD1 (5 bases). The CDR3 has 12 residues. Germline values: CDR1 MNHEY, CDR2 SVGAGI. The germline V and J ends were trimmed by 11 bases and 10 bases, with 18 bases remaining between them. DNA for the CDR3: TGTGCCCTGGGCAGGGTCGGTGATCCCCAGCATTTT. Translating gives CALGRVGDPQHF.

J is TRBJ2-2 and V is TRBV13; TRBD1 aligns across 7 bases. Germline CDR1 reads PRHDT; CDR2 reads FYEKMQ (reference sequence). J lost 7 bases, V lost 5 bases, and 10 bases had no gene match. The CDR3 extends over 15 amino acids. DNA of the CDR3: TGTGCCAGCAGCCCCCTGACAGGGTGGAACGGGGAGCTGTTTTTT. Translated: CASSPLTGWNGELFF.

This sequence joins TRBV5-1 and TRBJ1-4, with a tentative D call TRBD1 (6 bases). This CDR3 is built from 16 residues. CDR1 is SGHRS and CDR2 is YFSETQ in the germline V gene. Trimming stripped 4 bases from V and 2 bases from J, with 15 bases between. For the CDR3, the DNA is TGCGCCAGCAGCGGGTCCCCAGGGGCGACTAATGAAAAACTGTTTTTT. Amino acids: CASSGSPGATNEKLFF.

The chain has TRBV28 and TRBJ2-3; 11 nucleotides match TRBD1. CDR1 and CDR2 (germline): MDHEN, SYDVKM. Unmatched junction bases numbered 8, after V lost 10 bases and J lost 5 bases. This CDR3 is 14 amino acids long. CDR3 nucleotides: TGTGCCACGACCGGGACAGGGGGAGGAGATACGCAGTATTTT. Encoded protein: CATTGTGGGDTQYF.

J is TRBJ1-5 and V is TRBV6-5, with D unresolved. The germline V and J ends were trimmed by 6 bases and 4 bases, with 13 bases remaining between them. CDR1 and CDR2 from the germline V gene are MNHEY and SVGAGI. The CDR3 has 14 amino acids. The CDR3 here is CASSPPGGNQPQHF. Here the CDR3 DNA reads TGTGCCAGCAGCCCTCCGGGAGGGAATCAGCCCCAGCATTTT.

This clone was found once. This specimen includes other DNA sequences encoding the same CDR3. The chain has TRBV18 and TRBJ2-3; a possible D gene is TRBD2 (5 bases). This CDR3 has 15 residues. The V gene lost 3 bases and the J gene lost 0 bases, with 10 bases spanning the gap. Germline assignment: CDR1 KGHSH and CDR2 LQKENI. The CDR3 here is CASSPLAGSTDTQYF. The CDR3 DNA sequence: TGTGCCAGCTCACCTCTAGCAGGAAGCACAGATACGCAGTATTTT. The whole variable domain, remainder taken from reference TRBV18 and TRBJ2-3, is NAGVMQNPRHLVRRRGQEARLRCSPMKGHSHVYWYRQLPEEGLKFMVYLQKENIIDESGMPKERFSAEFPKEGPSILRIQQVVRGDSAAYFCASSPLAGSTDTQYFGPGTRLTVL.

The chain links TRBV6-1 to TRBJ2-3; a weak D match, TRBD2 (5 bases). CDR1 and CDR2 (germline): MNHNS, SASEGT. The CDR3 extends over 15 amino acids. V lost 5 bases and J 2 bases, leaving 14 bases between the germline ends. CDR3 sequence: CASSQDSFSTDTQYF. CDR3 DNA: TGTGCCAGCAGTCAGGACTCGTTCTCCACAGATACGCAGTATTTT.

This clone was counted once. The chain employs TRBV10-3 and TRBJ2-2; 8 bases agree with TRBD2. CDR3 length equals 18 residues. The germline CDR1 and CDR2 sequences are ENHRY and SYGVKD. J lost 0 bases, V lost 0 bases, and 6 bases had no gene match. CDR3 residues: CAISESGSGVANTGELFF. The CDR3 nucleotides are TGTGCCATCAGTGAGTCGGGTAGCGGGGTAGCGAACACCGGGGAGCTGTTTTTT.